Sequencing of this TCR beta chain was carried out in a study of OX40 agonist ivuxolimab in advanced cancers. Across the study: Patients took ivuxolimab, an agonistic anti-OX40 (CD134) antibody. Administration of intravenous ivuxolimab to patients occurred every 2 weeks at 0.01 to 10 mg/kg. With a range of roughly 23 to 90, age averaged approximately 64 years, and 75% to 90% were male.

CDR1 is MNHNY and CDR2 is SVGAGI in the germline V gene (reference sequence). The CDR3 spans 15 residues. V was clipped by 5 bases and J by 2 bases; unmatched bases: 6. Study findings and constraints: CD8+ T cells were the subset that, on average, had more expanded clones than CD4+.

In the case of this clone: The target antigen is unknown.

Sequencing was performed with immunoSEQ multiplex PCR; in TCRdb, only in-frame clones are kept and a portion is missing. Here the sample spans 57,000 or so clones, 84% being singletons. Sequenced here: CD4+ or CD8+ T cells sorted from blood, sampled in a trial of the OX40 agonist ivuxolimab. This clonotype was sampled from an adult with an advanced solid tumor such as melanoma, head and neck, liver or kidney cancer. The chain is built from TRBV6-6 and TRBJ2-7; TRBD1 matches 10 bases. The CDR3 here is CASSPGTGATYEQYF. The CDR3 DNA reads TGTGCCAGCAGTCCCGGGACAGGGGCTACCTACGAGCAGTACTTC.